A selection of T cell receptor beta chains follows, all from one sample in a study of regulatory T cells in long-lasting Graves disease. TCRdb reanalysed the multiplex PCR reads using MiXCR and keeps one entry per CDR3 protein. Of fewer than 600,000 distinct CDR3 sequences listed, around a fifth are singletons. The specimen was peripheral blood mononuclear cells (PBMCs), collected when the disease was refractory, from a patient treated with antithyroid drugs. These receptor sequences come from a female donor with Graves disease. The CDR3 runs from the conserved cysteine through the conserved F or W. D genes are given only for firm matches. Rows may omit the clone size; those that give it use once, few, many or a size class.

V: TRBV9
D: -
size: many
J: TRBJ1-6
DNA: TGTGCCAGCAGCGTAGAAGGGCAGAGCCACTATAATTCACCCCTCCACTTT
CDR3: CASSVEGQSHYNSPLHF

V: TRBV12-3/TRBV12-4
D: TRBD1
size: -
J: TRBJ1-3
DNA: TGTGCCAGCAGTTTAGACAGGGGGGACGGAAACACCATATATTTT
CDR3: CASSLDRGDGNTIYF

V: TRBV12-3/TRBV12-4
D: TRBD1
size: few
J: TRBJ2-7
DNA: TGTGCCAGCACCATTGGGACAGGGTACGAGCAGTACTTC
CDR3: CASTIGTGYEQYF

V: TRBV28
D: -
size: many
J: TRBJ1-1
DNA: TGTGCCAGCAGTTCTCCTCAGGGAGTCTCTGAAGCTTTCTTT
CDR3: CASSSPQGVSEAFF

V: TRBV28
D: TRBD1
size: many
J: TRBJ1-5
DNA: TGTGCCAGCAGTTTTCAGGGGGCGGATCAGCCCCAGCATTTT
CDR3: CASSFQGADQPQHF

V: TRBV19
D: TRBD1
size: -
J: TRBJ1-1
DNA: TGTGCCAGTAGTAGAGACAGGGCTGTGGGGGAGGCTTTCTTT
CDR3: CASSRDRAVGEAFF

V: TRBV5-1
D: -
size: many
J: TRBJ1-2
DNA: TGCGCCAGCAGCGATTTAGGACGGACCTATGGCTACACCTTC
CDR3: CASSDLGRTYGYTF

V: TRBV10-1
D: -
size: few
J: TRBJ2-7
DNA: TGCGCCAGCAGTGAAGGGTGGAGGAGGTTTTACGAGCAGTACTTC
CDR3: CASSEGWRRFYEQYF

V: TRBV6-1
D: -
size: many
J: TRBJ1-6
DNA: TGTGCCAGCAGTGTCGACCCGGGACGGAGAATTAATTCACCCCTCCACTTT
CDR3: CASSVDPGRRINSPLHF

V: TRBV28
D: -
size: many
J: TRBJ2-7
DNA: TGTGCCAGCAGTTCCCCGCCGAAATCGACCTACGAGCAGTACTTC
CDR3: CASSSPPKSTYEQYF

V: TRBV7-9
D: -
size: -
J: TRBJ1-4
DNA: TGTGCCAGCAGCTTAGGGTCAGGGGCTGAAAAACTGTTTTTT
CDR3: CASSLGSGAEKLFF

V: TRBV12-3/TRBV12-4
D: -
size: many
J: TRBJ1-2
DNA: TGTGCCAGCAGCCCGAGGGGGGGTCGAGGGGGTGATGGCTACACCTTC
CDR3: CASSPRGGRGGDGYTF

V: TRBV12-3/TRBV12-4
D: -
size: many
J: TRBJ1-4
DNA: TGTGCCAGCAACTTAGGGACGACGGCAACTAATGAAAAACTGTTTTTT
CDR3: CASNLGTTATNEKLFF

V: TRBV4-1
D: -
size: -
J: TRBJ1-5
DNA: TGCGCCAGCAGCCAACTCGTGGCAGGGCATCAGCCCCAGCATTTT
CDR3: CASSQLVAGHQPQHF

V: TRBV6-1
D: -
size: many
J: TRBJ2-7
DNA: TGTGCCAGCCGGTCATGGGACGAGCAGTACTTC
CDR3: CASRSWDEQYF

V: TRBV7-2
D: -
size: many
J: TRBJ2-7
DNA: TGTGCCAGCAGCTTGCACCGGGGAAACTACGAGCAGTACTTC
CDR3: CASSLHRGNYEQYF

V: TRBV29-1
D: -
size: many
J: TRBJ1-2
DNA: TGCAGCGTCGCAACGGGGCCCTTATATGGCTACACCTTC
CDR3: CSVATGPLYGYTF

V: TRBV3-1
D: -
size: -
J: TRBJ2-2
DNA: TGTGCCAGCAGCCAAGACGCCTTCAGCACCGGGGAGCTGTTTTTT
CDR3: CASSQDAFSTGELFF

V: TRBV20-1
D: -
size: many
J: TRBJ1-2
DNA: TGCAGTGCTAGCCCCGAGTGGGGTACCTATGGCTACACCTTC
CDR3: CSASPEWGTYGYTF

V: TRBV30
D: -
size: -
J: TRBJ1-1
DNA: TGTGCCTGGACTGAACAGGAGAACACTGAAGCTTTCTTT
CDR3: CAWTEQENTEAFF

V: TRBV6-5
D: -
size: many
J: TRBJ1-2
DNA: TGTGCCAGCAGTTACTCTGTGGGGGACTATGGCTACACCTTC
CDR3: CASSYSVGDYGYTF

V: TRBV2
D: -
size: -
J: TRBJ2-2
DNA: TGTGCCAGCACGTTGGCGATCACCGGGGAGCTGTTTTTT
CDR3: CASTLAITGELFF

V: TRBV30
D: -
size: -
J: TRBJ1-1
DNA: TGTGCCATAGAGACCTTCGGGGACACTGAAGCTTTCTTT
CDR3: CAIETFGDTEAFF

V: TRBV12-3/TRBV12-4
D: -
size: many
J: TRBJ2-2
DNA: TGTGCCAGCAGTCTTAAACAGGGATGGTTCCCCGGGGAGCTGTTTTTT
CDR3: CASSLKQGWFPGELFF

V: TRBV7-2
D: -
size: many
J: TRBJ2-5
DNA: TGTGCCAGCAGCCCGCGGACCCCCCGTGGCGTACAAGAGACCCAGTACTTC
CDR3: CASSPRTPRGVQETQYF

V: TRBV13
D: TRBD1
size: few
J: TRBJ1-2
DNA: TGTGCCAGCAGCCTGGGACAGGGGTATGAAGCCGGTGGCTACACCTTC
CDR3: CASSLGQGYEAGGYTF

V: TRBV6-1
D: -
size: many
J: TRBJ2-5
DNA: TGTGCCAGCAGTGAAGTTGGGAGGGAGACCCAGTACTTC
CDR3: CASSEVGRETQYF

V: TRBV4-3
D: -
size: -
J: TRBJ2-5
DNA: TGCGCCAGCAGCCAGGCCCTGGGACATGAGGAGACCCAGTACTTC
CDR3: CASSQALGHEETQYF

V: TRBV6-2/TRBV6-3
D: -
size: few
J: TRBJ2-6
DNA: TGTGCCAGCAGTTACCTCGCGTCGAGGCGTAGCTCTGGGGCCAACGTCCTGACTTTC
CDR3: CASSYLASRRSSGANVLTF

V: TRBV7-2
D: TRBD1
size: -
J: TRBJ1-5
DNA: TGTGCCAGCAGCACGAGGACAGGGTTGAACAATCAGCCCCAGCATTTT
CDR3: CASSTRTGLNNQPQHF

V: TRBV18
D: -
size: -
J: TRBJ1-1
DNA: TGTGCCAGCTTACCTGGATATGAAGTCGGATACACTGAAGCTTTCTTT
CDR3: CASLPGYEVGYTEAFF

V: TRBV7-2
D: TRBD2
size: -
J: TRBJ2-7
DNA: TGTGCCAGCAGCTTTAGCGGGCCGCAAGGGAAGCAGTACTTC
CDR3: CASSFSGPQGKQYF

V: TRBV7-2
D: -
size: -
J: TRBJ1-5
DNA: TGTGCCAGCAGCTTAGGGAATGGAGGGCAGCCCCAGCATTTT
CDR3: CASSLGNGGQPQHF

V: TRBV30
D: -
size: many
J: TRBJ2-2
DNA: TGTGCCTGGAGTGTACGGGGCACCGGGGAGCTGTTTTTT
CDR3: CAWSVRGTGELFF

V: TRBV28
D: -
size: -
J: TRBJ1-1
DNA: TGTGCCAGCAGTTCAACGCGTCGTCGATCAACTCTCCGGAATTACATGAACACTGGAGCTTTCTTT
CDR3: CASSSTRRRSTLRNYMNTGAFF

V: TRBV27
D: -
size: many
J: TRBJ1-1
DNA: TGTGCCAGCAACCCCAAGTTTATGTGGAGCGCCCGACAGTATGAAGCTTTCTTT
CDR3: CASNPKFMWSARQYEAFF

V: TRBV29-1
D: -
size: few
J: TRBJ2-7
DNA: TGCAGCGGGGGGGAATCCTACGAGCAGTACTTC
CDR3: CSGGESYEQYF

V: TRBV19
D: -
size: few
J: TRBJ1-5
DNA: TGTGCCAGTCGCCTTCCAGGGAACGGCCAGCCCCAGCATTTT
CDR3: CASRLPGNGQPQHF

V: TRBV10-3
D: TRBD1
size: once
J: TRBJ1-1
DNA: TGTGCCATCAGTGAGACGAGGACAGGGGGCAGCACTGAAGCTTTCTTT
CDR3: CAISETRTGGSTEAFF

V: TRBV7-9
D: -
size: -
J: TRBJ2-7
DNA: TGTGCCAGCAGATCTGACACCGCCTACGAGCAGTACTTC
CDR3: CASRSDTAYEQYF

V: TRBV15
D: -
size: -
J: TRBJ2-7
DNA: TGTGCCACCAGCGCCTCCAGGGGAAGGGCCGAGCAGTACTTC
CDR3: CATSASRGRAEQYF

V: TRBV6-2/TRBV6-3
D: TRBD2
size: -
J: TRBJ2-7
DNA: TGTGCCAGCCGAGGGGAGGCGGGAGATTCCAGCGAGCAGTACTTC
CDR3: CASRGEAGDSSEQYF